The rows below give T cell receptor beta chains drawn from one sample of a study of OX40 agonist ivuxolimab in advanced cancers. Method: immunoSEQ multiplex PCR; TCRdb's copy keeps in-frame clones and lacks some. The table includes about 71,000 clones, about 90% detected once. The sample consisted of CD4+ or CD8+ T cells sorted from blood, taken in a trial of the OX40 agonist ivuxolimab. The receptors stem from an adult with an advanced solid tumor such as melanoma, head and neck, liver or kidney cancer. Both conserved end residues are part of each CDR3. A D gene is named only where the DNA matches it firmly. Size is stated for part of the rows, as once, few or many counts, or as a class when the clone is expanded.

D: NA
J: TRBJ2-4
length: 15
size: NA
V: TRBV6-9
DNA: TGTGCCAGCACCCCGCACATACTCCGGGTGTTCATTCAGTACTTC
CDR3: CASTPHILRVFIQYF

D: TRBD2
J: TRBJ2-7
length: 15
size: once
V: TRBV4-3
DNA: TGCGCCAGCAGCCAAAAGACTAGCGGGAACGACGAGCAGTACTTC
CDR3: CASSQKTSGNDEQYF

D: NA
J: TRBJ2-7
length: 11
size: NA
V: TRBV30
DNA: TGTGCCTGGAGTGTGGGGTACGAGCAGTACTTC
CDR3: CAWSVGYEQYF

D: TRBD1
J: TRBJ2-2
length: 15
size: NA
V: TRBV4-3
DNA: TGCGCCAGCAGCCGTAGTGAACAGGGGACCGGGGAGCTGTTTTTT
CDR3: CASSRSEQGTGELFF

D: TRBD1
J: TRBJ2-7
length: 16
size: NA
V: TRBV6-1
DNA: TGTGCCAGCAGTGAAGCGGCGGGACAGGGGGCTTACGAGCAGTACTTC
CDR3: CASSEAAGQGAYEQYF

D: NA
J: TRBJ2-5
length: 12
size: NA
V: TRBV7-9
DNA: TGTGCCAGCAGGGAAAGACAAGAGACCCAGTACTTC
CDR3: CASRERQETQYF

D: NA
J: TRBJ1-2
length: 13
size: NA
V: TRBV7-9
DNA: TGTGCCAGCAGCCCCCTCGACAACTATGGCTACACCTTC
CDR3: CASSPLDNYGYTF

D: NA
J: TRBJ2-3
length: 15
size: NA
V: TRBV5-5
DNA: TGTGCCAGCAGCTCGGTATTTGACGACACAGATACGCAGTATTTT
CDR3: CASSSVFDDTDTQYF

D: NA
J: TRBJ2-3
length: 15
size: NA
V: TRBV11-2
DNA: TGTGCCAGCAGCTTAGATCAGGGGATCACAGATACGCAGTATTTT
CDR3: CASSLDQGITDTQYF

D: TRBD2
J: TRBJ2-7
length: 16
size: once
V: TRBV4-2
DNA: TGTGCCAGCAGCCAAGCCCCTAGCGGACGACCTTACGAGCAGTACTTC
CDR3: CASSQAPSGRPYEQYF

D: NA
J: TRBJ1-1
length: 12
size: NA
V: TRBV4-2
DNA: TGTGCCAGCAGCCCAGGGAGCACTGAAGCTTTCTTT
CDR3: CASSPGSTEAFF

D: NA
J: TRBJ2-1
length: 15
size: NA
V: TRBV27
DNA: TGTGCCAGCAGTTTTGGGGGCCCCATATACAATGAGCAGTTCTTC
CDR3: CASSFGGPIYNEQFF

D: TRBD2
J: TRBJ2-1
length: 16
size: NA
V: TRBV25-1
DNA: TGTGCCAGCAGTCCTATCGGCGGGAGGGGAGACAGTGAGCAGTTCTTC
CDR3: CASSPIGGRGDSEQFF

D: NA
J: TRBJ1-3
length: 13
size: once
V: TRBV7-9
DNA: TGTGCCAGCAGCCCCAGGACTGGAAACACCATATATTTT
CDR3: CASSPRTGNTIYF

D: TRBD2
J: TRBJ2-2
length: 17
size: once
V: TRBV19
DNA: TGTGCCAGTTTTGGGACTAGCGGGAGTTGGGGTGCCGGGGAGCTGTTTTTT
CDR3: CASFGTSGSWGAGELFF

D: NA
J: TRBJ1-2
length: 18
size: NA
V: TRBV27
DNA: TGTGCCAGCAGTTTATGGGCAGGAGTACCCCCCGGAGACTATGGCTACACCTTC
CDR3: CASSLWAGVPPGDYGYTF

D: NA
J: TRBJ2-1
length: 16
size: NA
V: TRBV27
DNA: TGTGCCAGCAGTTTTGTGGGGGATAGCTCCTACAATGAGCAGTTCTTC
CDR3: CASSFVGDSSYNEQFF

D: NA
J: TRBJ2-7
length: 14
size: NA
V: TRBV5-6
DNA: TGTGCCAGCAGCTTGGCGCGGGAGACAGGCGAGCAGTACTTC
CDR3: CASSLARETGEQYF

D: NA
J: TRBJ2-5
length: 14
size: NA
V: TRBV9
DNA: TGTGCCAGCAGCTATGGACAGTCGGGGGAGACCCAGTACTTC
CDR3: CASSYGQSGETQYF

D: TRBD1
J: TRBJ2-7
length: 14
size: NA
V: TRBV5-6
DNA: TGTGCCAGCAGCGCGGACAGGGAAAGTGTCGAGCAGTACTTC
CDR3: CASSADRESVEQYF

D: TRBD1
J: TRBJ1-2
length: 15
size: NA
V: TRBV6-5
DNA: TGTGCCAGCAGATTCGACAGGGGGCACCTCTATGGCTACACCTTC
CDR3: CASRFDRGHLYGYTF

D: TRBD2
J: TRBJ2-7
length: 14
size: NA
V: TRBV5-4
DNA: TGTGCCAGCAGCTGGGGACTAGCGGGGAACGAGCAGTACTTC
CDR3: CASSWGLAGNEQYF

D: NA
J: TRBJ1-1
length: 13
size: NA
V: TRBV18
DNA: TGTGCCAGCAAGGACGGCTCGAACACTGAAGCTTTCTTT
CDR3: CASKDGSNTEAFF

D: NA
J: TRBJ1-5
length: 15
size: NA
V: TRBV28
DNA: TGTGCCAGCAGTTTTGGGGGGAATTGGGATCAGCCCCAGCATTTT
CDR3: CASSFGGNWDQPQHF

D: NA
J: TRBJ1-1
length: 14
size: NA
V: TRBV4-3
DNA: TGCGCCAGCAGCCATCTGGGGTTGTCCACTGAAGCTTTCTTT
CDR3: CASSHLGLSTEAFF

D: NA
J: TRBJ2-7
length: 15
size: NA
V: TRBV19
DNA: TGTGCCAGTAGTACCTTTAGCGGAGAAACCTACGAGCAGTACTTC
CDR3: CASSTFSGETYEQYF

D: NA
J: TRBJ2-1
length: 14
size: NA
V: TRBV14
DNA: TGTGCCAGCAGTCGGGGAGGTTCCTACAATGAGCAGTTCTTC
CDR3: CASSRGGSYNEQFF

D: NA
J: TRBJ2-1
length: 11
size: NA
V: TRBV20-1
DNA: TGCAGTGCTAGAGAGGGGGCCTCGCGGTTCTTC
CDR3: CSAREGASRFF

D: NA
J: TRBJ2-7
length: 12
size: NA
V: TRBV27
DNA: TGTGCCAGCCAAGGGGCCGGCAACGAGCAGTACTTC
CDR3: CASQGAGNEQYF

D: NA
J: TRBJ1-1
length: 13
size: NA
V: TRBV14
DNA: TGTGCCAGCAGCCAAGATTGGGGTTCTGAAGCTTTCTTT
CDR3: CASSQDWGSEAFF

D: NA
J: TRBJ1-2
length: 15
size: NA
V: TRBV27
DNA: TGTGCCAGCAGTTTATCGGGCGGGTCAGGCCATGGCTACACCTTC
CDR3: CASSLSGGSGHGYTF

D: NA
J: TRBJ1-1
length: 11
size: NA
V: TRBV5-4
DNA: TGTGCCAGCAACCGGGGGACTGAAGCTTTCTTT
CDR3: CASNRGTEAFF

D: TRBD2
J: TRBJ2-3
length: 17
size: NA
V: TRBV27
DNA: TGTGCCAGCAGTTTATGGGGACTAGCGGGAGGCAGGGATACGCAGTATTTT
CDR3: CASSLWGLAGGRDTQYF

D: TRBD1
J: TRBJ1-2
length: 15
size: NA
V: TRBV7-8
DNA: TGTGCCAGCAGCCTTACGACAGGGCTGGACTATGGCTACACCTTC
CDR3: CASSLTTGLDYGYTF

D: TRBD1
J: TRBJ2-7
length: 14
size: NA
V: TRBV13
DNA: TGTGCCAGCAGCCTAGGACAGGGGGGTGCTCGGCAGTACTTC
CDR3: CASSLGQGGARQYF

D: NA
J: TRBJ2-5
length: 13
size: NA
V: TRBV7-9
DNA: TGTGCCAGCAGCCCAGAGAGAAGAGAGACCCAGTACTTC
CDR3: CASSPERRETQYF

D: TRBD1
J: TRBJ1-2
length: 15
size: NA
V: TRBV9
DNA: TGTGCCAGCAGCCACGACAGGGGACTAAACTATGGCTACACCTTC
CDR3: CASSHDRGLNYGYTF

D: NA
J: TRBJ1-2
length: 16
size: NA
V: TRBV11-2
DNA: TGTGCCAGCAGCCCCACCCAGGAGAGGACGGCCTATGGCTACACCTTC
CDR3: CASSPTQERTAYGYTF

D: NA
J: TRBJ2-2
length: 16
size: NA
V: TRBV6-1
DNA: TGTGCCAGCAGTGAAGCGCCGGGGTTTAGCACCGGGGAGCTGTTTTTT
CDR3: CASSEAPGFSTGELFF

D: NA
J: TRBJ2-2
length: 14
size: NA
V: TRBV7-2
DNA: TGTGCCAGCAATCGGGCGGAGAACACCGGGGAGCTGTTTTTT
CDR3: CASNRAENTGELFF